This TCR beta chain was retrieved from a study of control samples from healthy donors and cancer patients. Data came from immunoSEQ multiplex PCR; TCRdb stores just in-frame clones and leaves some out. The sample holds more than 20,000 clones, roughly 93% seen once. V was cut by 2 bases and J by 7 bases, with 17 bases left in between. The germline V gene encodes CDR1 SEHNR and CDR2 FQNEAQ (reference sequence). The CDR3 is made up of 16 amino acids. The sequenced material came from PBMCs. This TCR derives from a man in his fifties or sixties with lung cancer. The chain is built from TRBV7-9 and TRBJ1-4; D uncertain. The CDR3 is CASSLTGFRLSEKLFF. The CDR3, as DNA: TGTGCCAGCAGCTTAACGGGCTTCAGGTTGAGTGAAAAACTGTTTTTT.